The 12 T cell receptor beta chains given below trace back to one sample, sequenced in a study of draining lymph node invasion in breast cancer. Sorting for CD4+ CD45RA- CD25- cells yielded memory conventional CD4 T cells. In TCRdb, the bulk RNA-seq reads were re-called with MiXCR into one record per CDR3 protein. The table lists a few thousand distinct CDR3 sequences, roughly 78% of them singletons. Sequencing was performed on sorted memory CD4+ effector T cells from a lymph node. The receptors originated from a female donor with luminal breast cancer.

This chain links TRBV29-1 with TRBJ1-1, with D unresolved. Germline V CDR1 and CDR2: SQVTM, ANQGSEA. The germline V and J ends were trimmed by 5 bases and 0 bases, with 4 bases remaining between them. This CDR3 has 11 amino acids. The CDR3 coding sequence is TGCAGCGTTTCCATGAACACTGAAGCTTTCTTT. Encoded protein: CSVSMNTEAFF.

V gene TRBV6-1 combines with J gene TRBJ1-2; no clear D. V lost 7 bases and J lost 2, with 5 bases in between. Germline-derived CDR1 and CDR2 are MNHNS and SASEGT. The CDR3 sequence is 11 residues long. The CDR3 sequence: CASTENYGYTF. In DNA form, the CDR3 reads TGTGCCAGCACTGAGAACTATGGCTACACCTTC.

This clonotype was seen a handful of times. The CDR3 region has the DNA TGTGCCAGCAGCTTATCAGGGGGCGGTCAGCCCCAGCATTTT. This encodes CASSLSGGGQPQHF. The chain employs TRBV7-3 and TRBJ1-5; TRBD1 matches 8 bases. V was pared by 2 bases and J by 6 bases, with 3 bases of the junction left unmatched. Germline-derived CDR1 and CDR2 are SGHTA and FQGTGA. The CDR3 extends over 14 amino acids.

The CDR3 spells CASSQGTGGTTEAFF. The CDR3 DNA reads as TGTGCCAGCAGCCAAGGGACAGGGGGCACCACTGAAGCTTTCTTT. J is TRBJ1-1 and V is TRBV3-1; 11 bases fit TRBD1. The V segment lost 1 base and the J segment 4 bases; nucleotides outside the gene matches: 2. This CDR3 has 15 amino acids. The germline gives CDR1 LGHDT, CDR2 YNNKEL (reference sequence).

CDR3 nucleotides: TGTGCCAGCAGCTTAGTAGTCAGGGACACCCCGTACTTC. This encodes CASSLVVRDTPYF. The chain couples TRBV11-2 to TRBJ2-7; D might be TRBD1 (6 bases). Trimming pared 1 base from V and 12 bases from J, leaving 16 bases between. CDR3 length equals 13 residues. The germline gives CDR1 SGHAT, CDR2 FQNNGV.

This clonotype was observed a few times. The chain uses TRBV7-2 and TRBJ1-1, with D hard to call. Trimming took 4 bases from V and 11 from J, leaving 20 bases between them. The germline gives CDR1 SGHTA, CDR2 FQGNSA. This CDR3 region has 14 residues. CDR3 in DNA: TGTGCCAGCAGCTCCCCAGCGGGAGTCTCGAGGGCTTTCTTT. It encodes CASSSPAGVSRAFF.

V gene TRBV5-1 combines with J gene TRBJ2-7, with D possibly being TRBD1 or TRBD2 (5 bases each). The CDR3 loop spans 16 amino acids. Trimming cost V 4 bases and J 0 bases, with 17 bases left between them. Germline V gene sequence: CDR1 SGHRS, CDR2 YFSETQ. DNA for the CDR3: TGCGCCAGCAGCACAGGTGGTAGGGACGGCTCCTACGAGCAGTACTTC. This gives the protein CASSTGGRDGSYEQYF.

This clonotype has just one count. The chain couples TRBV11-1 to TRBJ1-6; no reliable D call. The germline V and J ends were trimmed by 1 base and 10 bases, with 5 bases remaining between them. There are 12 residues in the CDR3. Per the germline V gene, CDR1 is SGHAT and CDR2 is FQDESV (reference sequence). CDR3 protein: CASSLDGSPLHF. CDR3 bases: TGTGCCAGCAGCTTAGATGGGTCACCCCTCCACTTT. The entire variable domain, with the rest obtained from reference TRBV11-1 and TRBJ1-6, is as follows: EAEVAQSPRYKITEKSQAVAFWCDPISGHATLYWYRQILGQGPELLVQFQDESVVDDSQLPKDRFSAERLKGVDSTLKIQPAELGDSAMYLCASSLDGSPLHFGNGTRLTVT.

The chain links TRBV20-1 to TRBJ1-6; D remains unclear. The germline V gene encodes CDR1 DFQATT and CDR2 SNEGSKA (reference sequence). V lost 0 bases, J lost 7 bases, and 13 bases lay in between. The CDR3 covers 15 residues. The CDR3: CSARDGRASNSPLHF. For the CDR3, the DNA is TGCAGTGCTAGAGATGGGAGGGCCTCGAATTCACCCCTCCACTTT.

The chain is built from TRBV5-6 and TRBJ1-2; D is undetermined. The CDR3 is made up of 12 amino acids. Between the trimmed V and J ends, which lost 2 bases and 8 bases, there was a span of 10 bases. CDR1 SGHDT and CDR2 YYEEEE come from the germline V gene. The CDR3 bases are TGTGCCAGCAGCTTATTCGGGGTCGGCTACACCTTC. Translated: CASSLFGVGYTF.

The gene calls are TRBV23-1 and TRBJ2-1; either TRBD1 or TRBD2 may supply D (6 bases each). TRBV23-1 is assigned to the ORF class and has an uncertain function. This CDR3 is built from 20 residues. The V end was cut by 2 bases, the J end by 3 bases, with 26 bases between. CDR3 protein: CASSQTRGQGTQSDYNEQFF. CDR3 nucleotides: TGCGCCAGCAGTCAAACCCGGGGGCAGGGGACCCAATCGGACTACAATGAGCAGTTCTTC.

The chain links TRBV7-2 to TRBJ1-5; D is uncertain. This CDR3 spans 14 amino acids. Looked up from germline, CDR1 is SGHTA and CDR2 is FQGNSA. Trimming cost V 4 bases and J 3 bases, with 10 bases left between them. Here the CDR3 reads CASSSGGYNQPQHF. The CDR3 DNA reads TGTGCCAGCAGCTCCGGTGGATACAATCAGCCCCAGCATTTT.